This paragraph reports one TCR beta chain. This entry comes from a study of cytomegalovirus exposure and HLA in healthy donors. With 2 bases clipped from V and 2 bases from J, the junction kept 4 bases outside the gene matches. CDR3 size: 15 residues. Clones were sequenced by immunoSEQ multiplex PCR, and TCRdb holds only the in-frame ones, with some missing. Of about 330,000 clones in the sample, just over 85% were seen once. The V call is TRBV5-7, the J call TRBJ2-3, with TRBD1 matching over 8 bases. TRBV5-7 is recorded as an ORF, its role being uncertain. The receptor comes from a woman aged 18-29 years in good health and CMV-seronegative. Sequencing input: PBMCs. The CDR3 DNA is TGTGCCAGCAGCTTAAAACAGGGGGACACAGATACGCAGTATTTT. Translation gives CASSLKQGDTDTQYF.